This T cell receptor (beta chain) was observed in a study of a mutant IDH1 vaccine in newly diagnosed glioma. Time point given: week 47, end of study. Every vaccine dose comprised 300 ug of mutant IDH1 20-mer peptide plus topical imiquimod. CDR1 is KGHSH and CDR2 is LQKENI in the germline V gene. The CDR3 extends over 14 amino acids. V dropped 3 bases and J dropped 1 base, with 10 bases sitting between them. Only one count was recorded for this clone. Its target is unknown. Measured with immunoSEQ multiplex PCR; TCRdb has only the in-frame clones, and not every one. The repertoire holds about 40,000 clones, with around 82% as singletons.

The J gene is TRBJ2-7, the V gene TRBV18; maybe TRBD1 (5 bases). This clonotype originated in a man between 18 and 35 years old with glioma. Some clones in this sample may be carry-over from other donors' samples. The sample consisted of PBMCs, taken from a glioma patient whose treatment included an IDH1 peptide vaccine. CDR3: CASSPGQGSYEQYF. CDR3 bases: TGTGCCAGCTCACCTGGGCAGGGATCCTACGAGCAGTACTTC.